The next 12 T cell receptor beta chains were all read from a single sample in a study of blood T cell repertoires in COVID-19. TCRdb keeps only in-frame clones here, not all; method: immunoSEQ multiplex PCR. Of roughly 120,000 clones in the sample, around 79% were seen once. Sequenced input: peripheral blood. All receptors come from a man in his fifties with acute or convalescent COVID-19.

This chain uses TRBV14 with TRBJ2-4; 10 bases line up with TRBD1. The CDR3 runs 15 residues. The ends lost 1 base at V and 6 bases at J; junction bases unmatched: 3. Germline assignment: CDR1 SGHDN and CDR2 FVKESK. The CDR3 bases are TGTGCCAGCAGCCAAGTTCGGACAGGGGGAAACATTCAGTACTTC. Translating gives CASSQVRTGGNIQYF.

The chain employs TRBV6-5 and TRBJ2-3; 11 positions agree with TRBD2. Germline V lookup: CDR1 MNHEY, CDR2 SVGAGI. The junction had 5 bases not matched to a gene; V was cut back by 4 bases and J by 2 bases. The CDR3 covers 16 residues. As DNA, the CDR3 is TGTGCCAGCAGTTCCATAGCGGGAGGGCCCACAGATACGCAGTATTTT. Residues: CASSSIAGGPTDTQYF.

This clone was counted between two and nine times. The V call is TRBV18, the J call TRBJ2-7, with a tentative D call TRBD2 (6 bases). The CDR3 is 17 amino acids. Trimming stripped 1 base from V and 0 bases from J, with 16 bases between. Germline V lookup: CDR1 KGHSH, CDR2 LQKENI. The CDR3 sequence: CASSPRRGSVSSYEQYF. CDR3 DNA sequence: TGTGCCAGCTCACCACGGAGGGGATCCGTTAGCTCCTACGAGCAGTACTTC.

The CDR3 nucleotides are TGTGCCAGCAGCCCGGGTTCCTACGGTCCTACAGATACGCAGTATTTT. This sequence encodes CASSPGSYGPTDTQYF. The chain employs TRBV7-3 and TRBJ2-3; unclear D gene. With 5 bases removed from V and 3 bases from J, the gap between germline ends came to 18 bases. Germline-derived CDR1 and CDR2 are SGHTA and FQGTGA. The CDR3 is 16 amino acids.

This clone was seen a single time. The CDR3 sequence: CASSTGHSGNTIYF. The CDR3 DNA follows: TGTGCCAGTAGTACCGGACACTCTGGAAACACCATATATTTT. The chain employs TRBV19 and TRBJ1-3; TRBD1 might be the D (5 bases). This CDR3 region has 14 residues. The germline gives CDR1 LNHDA, CDR2 SQIVND (reference sequence). V was clipped by 4 bases and J by 0 bases, with 7 bases between them.

The chain carries TRBV4-1 and TRBJ2-2; 11 nucleotides match TRBD1. Germline V CDR1 and CDR2: MGHRA, YSYEKL. Trimming at V came to 4 bases and at J to 7 bases, leaving 8 bases not matched to a gene. The CDR3 has 16 amino acids. CDR3 nucleotides: TGCGCCAGCAGCCCACGGCGGGGACAGGGGGACGGGGAGCTGTTTTTT. It codes for CASSPRRGQGDGELFF.

This chain links TRBV27 with TRBJ1-5; no reliable D call. V was shortened by 0 bases and J by 3 bases, with 12 bases between the two germline ends. Germline V gene sequence: CDR1 MNHEY, CDR2 SMNVEV (reference sequence). There are 16 residues in the CDR3. Written as DNA, the CDR3 is TGTGCCAGCAGTTTATCGGGGAGAGTCCCCAATCAGCCCCAGCATTTT. Protein sequence: CASSLSGRVPNQPQHF.

This clone has a handful of counts. The chain couples TRBV7-8 to TRBJ2-2, with 7 bases that match TRBD1. The junction had 11 bases not matched to a gene; V was cut back by 7 bases and J by 0 bases. The CDR3 contains 17 residues. Germline values: CDR1 SGHVS, CDR2 FQNEAQ. CDR3 bases: TGTGCCAGCACTAAAAACAGGGGCCGATCGAACACCGGGGAGCTGTTTTTT. Translated: CASTKNRGRSNTGELFF.

This clone was recorded a few times. V is TRBV27 and J is TRBJ2-7; D is perhaps TRBD2 (6 bases). The CDR3 is 15 amino acids. Trimming stripped 3 bases from V and 2 bases from J, with 14 bases between. Germline V CDR1 and CDR2: MNHEY, SMNVEV (reference sequence). CDR3 sequence: CASSLVPGLTYEQYF. The CDR3 coding sequence is TGTGCCAGCAGTTTGGTTCCGGGACTCACCTACGAGCAGTACTTC.

V and J are TRBV11-2 and TRBJ1-3, with D possibly matching TRBD1 (5 bases). Trimming cost V 5 bases and J 3 bases, with 8 bases left between them. The CDR3 is 13 residues long. Germline V CDR1 and CDR2: SGHAT, FQNNGV. This CDR3 reads CASSGAFGNTIYF. The CDR3 nucleotides are TGTGCCAGCAGCGGGGCATTTGGAAACACCATATATTTT.

The chain joins TRBV6-5 to TRBJ2-7; weak D call: TRBD2 (5 bases). The V gene's germline CDR1 is MNHEY and CDR2 SVGAGI. CDR3 length: 13 amino acids. Trimming took 8 bases from V and 6 from J, leaving 17 bases between them. This CDR3 is CASSEVGRGEQYF. The CDR3 DNA reads TGTGCCAGCTCCGAAGTGGGTCGGGGCGAGCAGTACTTC.

The chain uses TRBV28 and TRBJ2-3; D possibly corresponds to TRBD2 (5 bases). The CDR3 runs 14 residues. V lost 5 bases, J lost 5 bases, and 14 bases lay in between. The germline gives CDR1 MDHEN, CDR2 SYDVKM. For the CDR3, the DNA is TGTGCCAGCAGTCCCCGGACGGGAAGAGATACGCAGTATTTT. It yields the protein CASSPRTGRDTQYF.